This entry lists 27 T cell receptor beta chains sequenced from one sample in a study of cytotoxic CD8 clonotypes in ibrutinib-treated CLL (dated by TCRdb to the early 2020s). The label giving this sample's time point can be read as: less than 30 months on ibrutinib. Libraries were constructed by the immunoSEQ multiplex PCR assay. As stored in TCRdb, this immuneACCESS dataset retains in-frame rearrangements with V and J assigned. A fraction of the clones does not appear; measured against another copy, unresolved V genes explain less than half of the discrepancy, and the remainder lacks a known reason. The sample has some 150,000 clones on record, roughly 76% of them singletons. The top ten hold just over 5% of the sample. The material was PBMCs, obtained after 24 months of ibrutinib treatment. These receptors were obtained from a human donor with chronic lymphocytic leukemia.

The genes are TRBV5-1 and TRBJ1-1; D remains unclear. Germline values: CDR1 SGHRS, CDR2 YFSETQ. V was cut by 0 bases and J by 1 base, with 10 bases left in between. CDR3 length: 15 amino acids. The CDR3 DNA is TGCGCCAGCAGCTTGGAGTCAGCGAGGAACACTGAAGCTTTCTTT. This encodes CASSLESARNTEAFF.

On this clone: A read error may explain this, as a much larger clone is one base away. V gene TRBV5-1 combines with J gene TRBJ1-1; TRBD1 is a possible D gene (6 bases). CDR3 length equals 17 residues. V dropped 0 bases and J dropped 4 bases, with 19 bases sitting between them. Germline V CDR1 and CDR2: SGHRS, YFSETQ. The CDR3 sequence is CASSLAGGRGGGTEAFF. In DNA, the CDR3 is TGCGCCAGCAGCTTGGCCGGGGGACGAGGGGGGGGCACTGAAGCTTTCTTT.

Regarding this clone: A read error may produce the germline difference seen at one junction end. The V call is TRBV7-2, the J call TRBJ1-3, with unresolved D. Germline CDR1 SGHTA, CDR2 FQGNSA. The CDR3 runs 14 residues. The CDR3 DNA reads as TGTGCCAGCAGTATACTACGAACGGGAAACGCCATATATTTT. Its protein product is CASSILRTGNAIYF.

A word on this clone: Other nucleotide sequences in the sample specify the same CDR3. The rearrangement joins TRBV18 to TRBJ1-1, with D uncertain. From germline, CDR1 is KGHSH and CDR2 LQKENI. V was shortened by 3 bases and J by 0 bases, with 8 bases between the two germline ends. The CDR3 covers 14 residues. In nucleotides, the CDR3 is TGTGCCAGCTCACCGTCCACAGTGAACACTGAAGCTTTCTTT. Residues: CASSPSTVNTEAFF. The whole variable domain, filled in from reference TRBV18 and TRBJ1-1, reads NAGVMQNPRHLVRRRGQEARLRCSPMKGHSHVYWYRQLPEEGLKFMVYLQKENIIDESGMPKERFSAEFPKEGPSILRIQQVVRGDSAAYFCASSPSTVNTEAFFGQGTRLTVV.

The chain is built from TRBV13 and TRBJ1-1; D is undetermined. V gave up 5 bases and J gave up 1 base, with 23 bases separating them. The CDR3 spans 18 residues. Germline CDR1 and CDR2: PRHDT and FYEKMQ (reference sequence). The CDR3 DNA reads TGTGCCAGCAGCCCCAAGTGGGTCCTCGGGCCTACGAACACTGAAGCTTTCTTT. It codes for CASSPKWVLGPTNTEAFF.

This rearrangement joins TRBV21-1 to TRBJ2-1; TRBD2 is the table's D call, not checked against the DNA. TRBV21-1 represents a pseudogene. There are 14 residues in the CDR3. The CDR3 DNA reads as TGTGCCAGCAGCTTGACTAGCGGGAACAATGAGCAGTTCTTC. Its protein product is CASSLTSGNNEQFF.

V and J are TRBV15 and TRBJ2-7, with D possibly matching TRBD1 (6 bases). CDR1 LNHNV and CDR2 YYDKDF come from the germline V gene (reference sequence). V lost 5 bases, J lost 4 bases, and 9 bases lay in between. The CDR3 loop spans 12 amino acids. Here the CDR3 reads CATSEQGYEQYF. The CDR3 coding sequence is TGTGCCACCAGCGAACAGGGTTACGAGCAGTACTTC.

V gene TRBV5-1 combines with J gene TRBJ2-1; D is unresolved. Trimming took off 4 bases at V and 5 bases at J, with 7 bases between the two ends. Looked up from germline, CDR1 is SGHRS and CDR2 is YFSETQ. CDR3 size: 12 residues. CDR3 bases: TGCGCCAGCAGCCACAGCAACAATGAGCAGTTCTTC. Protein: CASSHSNNEQFF.

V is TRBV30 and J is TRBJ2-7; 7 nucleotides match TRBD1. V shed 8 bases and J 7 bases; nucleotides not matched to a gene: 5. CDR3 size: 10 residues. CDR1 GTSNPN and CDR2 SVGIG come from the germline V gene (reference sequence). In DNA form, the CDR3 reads TGTGCCGGACCACAGGGGGAGCAGTACTTC. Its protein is CAGPQGEQYF.

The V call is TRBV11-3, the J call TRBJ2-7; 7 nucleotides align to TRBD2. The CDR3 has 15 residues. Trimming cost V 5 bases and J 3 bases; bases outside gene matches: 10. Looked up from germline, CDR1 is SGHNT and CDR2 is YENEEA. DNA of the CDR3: TGTGCCAGCAGCACCCGGAGTAGCGGGCACTACGAGCAGTACTTC. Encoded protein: CASSTRSSGHYEQYF.

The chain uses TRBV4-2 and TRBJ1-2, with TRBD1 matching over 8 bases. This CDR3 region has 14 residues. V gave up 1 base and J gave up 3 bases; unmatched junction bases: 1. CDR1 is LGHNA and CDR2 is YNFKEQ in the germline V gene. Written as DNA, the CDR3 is TGTGCCAGCAGCCAAGGGGGACAGGACTATGGCTACACCTTC. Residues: CASSQGGQDYGYTF.

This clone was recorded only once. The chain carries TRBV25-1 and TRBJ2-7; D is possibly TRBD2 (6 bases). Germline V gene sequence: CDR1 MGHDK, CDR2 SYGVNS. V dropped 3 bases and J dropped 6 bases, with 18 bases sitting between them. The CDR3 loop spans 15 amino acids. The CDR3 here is CASSERGPVVGEQYF. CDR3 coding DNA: TGTGCCAGCAGTGAGCGGGGTCCCGTGGTAGGCGAGCAGTACTTC.

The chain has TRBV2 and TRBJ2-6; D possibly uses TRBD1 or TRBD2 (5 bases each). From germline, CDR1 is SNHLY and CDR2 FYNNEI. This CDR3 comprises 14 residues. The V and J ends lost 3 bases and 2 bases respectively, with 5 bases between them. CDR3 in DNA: TGTGCCAGCAGTGAGGGGGCTGGGGCCAACGTCCTGACTTTC. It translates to CASSEGAGANVLTF.

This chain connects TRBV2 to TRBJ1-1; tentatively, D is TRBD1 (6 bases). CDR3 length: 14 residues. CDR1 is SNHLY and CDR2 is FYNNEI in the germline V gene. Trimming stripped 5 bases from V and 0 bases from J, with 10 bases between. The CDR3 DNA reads TGTGCCAGCAGTCTCCAGGGGATGAACACTGAAGCTTTCTTT. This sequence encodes CASSLQGMNTEAFF.

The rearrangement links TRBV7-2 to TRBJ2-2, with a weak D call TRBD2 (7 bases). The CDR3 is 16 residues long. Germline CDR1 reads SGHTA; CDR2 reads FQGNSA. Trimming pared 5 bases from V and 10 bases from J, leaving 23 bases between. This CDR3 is CASSTQGGGNPAELFF. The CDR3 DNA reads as TGTGCCAGCAGCACACAGGGCGGGGGCAACCCTGCGGAGCTGTTTTTT.

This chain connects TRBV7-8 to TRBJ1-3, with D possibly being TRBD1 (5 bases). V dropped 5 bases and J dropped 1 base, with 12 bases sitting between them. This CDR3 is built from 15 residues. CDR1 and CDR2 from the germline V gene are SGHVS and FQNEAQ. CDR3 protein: CASSGGHGSGNTIYF. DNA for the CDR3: TGTGCCAGCAGCGGTGGACACGGATCTGGAAACACCATATATTTT.

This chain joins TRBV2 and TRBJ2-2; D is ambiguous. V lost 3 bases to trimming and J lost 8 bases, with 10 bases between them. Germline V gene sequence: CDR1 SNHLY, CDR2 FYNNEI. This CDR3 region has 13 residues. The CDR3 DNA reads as TGTGCCAGCAGTGATTATCGGCGGGGGGAGCTGTTTTTT. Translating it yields CASSDYRRGELFF.

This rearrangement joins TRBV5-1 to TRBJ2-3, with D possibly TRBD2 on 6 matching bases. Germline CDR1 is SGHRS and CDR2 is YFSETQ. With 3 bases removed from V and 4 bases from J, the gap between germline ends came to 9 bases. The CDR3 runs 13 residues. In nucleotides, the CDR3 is TGCGCCAGCAGCTGGGGGGAGGCAGATACGCAGTATTTT. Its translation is CASSWGEADTQYF.

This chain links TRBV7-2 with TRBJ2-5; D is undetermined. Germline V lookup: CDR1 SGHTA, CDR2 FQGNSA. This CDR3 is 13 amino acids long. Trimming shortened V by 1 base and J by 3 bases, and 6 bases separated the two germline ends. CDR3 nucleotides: TGTGCCAGCAGCTTAGGGGTGGAAGAGACCCAGTACTTC. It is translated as CASSLGVEETQYF.

The CDR3 coding sequence is TGTGCCAGTAAGGGGGACCAAGAGACCCAGTACTTC. It encodes CASKGDQETQYF. The J gene is TRBJ2-5, the V gene TRBV19; D perhaps matches TRBD1 (6 bases). The V and J ends lost 7 bases and 0 bases respectively, with 6 bases between them. CDR3 length equals 12 residues. CDR1 and CDR2 from the germline V gene are LNHDA and SQIVND (reference sequence). The full variable domain, rest sourced from reference TRBV19 and TRBJ2-5, is DGGITQSPKYLFRKEGQNVTLSCEQNLNHDAMYWYRQDPGQGLRLIYYSQIVNDFQKGDIAEGYSVSREKKESFPLTVTSAQKNPTAFYLCASKGDQETQYFGPGTRLLVL.

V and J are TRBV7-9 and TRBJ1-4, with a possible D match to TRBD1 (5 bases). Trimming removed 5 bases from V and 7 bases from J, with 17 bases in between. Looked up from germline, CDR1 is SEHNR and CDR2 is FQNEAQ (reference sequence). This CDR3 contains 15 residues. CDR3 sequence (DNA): TGTGCCAGCAGCCCCGCCGGGGGGTGGGGTGAAAAACTGTTTTTT. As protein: CASSPAGGWGEKLFF.

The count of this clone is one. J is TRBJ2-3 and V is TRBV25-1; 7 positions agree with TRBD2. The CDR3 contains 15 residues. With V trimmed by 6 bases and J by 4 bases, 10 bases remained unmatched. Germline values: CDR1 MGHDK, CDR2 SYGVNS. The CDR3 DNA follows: TGTGCCAGCAGGGGTCGGCAGGGAGGGTCAGATACGCAGTATTTT. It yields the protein CASRGRQGGSDTQYF.

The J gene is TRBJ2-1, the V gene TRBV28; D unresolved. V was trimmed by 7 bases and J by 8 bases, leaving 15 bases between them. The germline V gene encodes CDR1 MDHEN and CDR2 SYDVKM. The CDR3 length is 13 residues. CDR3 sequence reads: CASTPDPDDEQFF. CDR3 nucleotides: TGTGCCAGCACCCCGGACCCAGACGATGAGCAGTTCTTC.

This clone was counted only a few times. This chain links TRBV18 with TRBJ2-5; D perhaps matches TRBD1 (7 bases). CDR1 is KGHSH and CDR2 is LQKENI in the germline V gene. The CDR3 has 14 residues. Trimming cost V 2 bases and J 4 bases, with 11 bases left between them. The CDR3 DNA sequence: TGTGCCAGCTCACCAAGTCAGGGGGGAGAGACCCAGTACTTC. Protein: CASSPSQGGETQYF.

CDR3 sequence reads: CSVHGLAGVETQYF. CDR3 nucleotide sequence: TGCAGCGTCCACGGACTAGCGGGGGTTGAGACCCAGTACTTC. V is TRBV29-1 and J is TRBJ2-5; 13 bases match TRBD2. In germline, CDR1 is SQVTM, CDR2 ANQGSEA. This CDR3 spans 14 amino acids. Trimming at V came to 6 bases and at J to 5 bases, leaving 6 bases not matched to a gene.

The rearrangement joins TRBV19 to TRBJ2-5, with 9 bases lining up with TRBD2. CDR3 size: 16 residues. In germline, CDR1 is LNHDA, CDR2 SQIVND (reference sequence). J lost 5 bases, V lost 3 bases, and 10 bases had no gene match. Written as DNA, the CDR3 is TGTGCCAGTAGTATTTGGGGCCTAGCGGGATTGGAGACCCAGTACTTC. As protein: CASSIWGLAGLETQYF.

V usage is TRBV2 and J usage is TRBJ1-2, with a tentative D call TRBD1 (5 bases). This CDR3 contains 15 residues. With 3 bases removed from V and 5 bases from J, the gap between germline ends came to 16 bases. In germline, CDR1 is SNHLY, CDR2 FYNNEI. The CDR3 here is CASSDGWGLGYGYTF. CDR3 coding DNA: TGTGCCAGCAGTGATGGTTGGGGCTTGGGGTATGGCTACACCTTC.